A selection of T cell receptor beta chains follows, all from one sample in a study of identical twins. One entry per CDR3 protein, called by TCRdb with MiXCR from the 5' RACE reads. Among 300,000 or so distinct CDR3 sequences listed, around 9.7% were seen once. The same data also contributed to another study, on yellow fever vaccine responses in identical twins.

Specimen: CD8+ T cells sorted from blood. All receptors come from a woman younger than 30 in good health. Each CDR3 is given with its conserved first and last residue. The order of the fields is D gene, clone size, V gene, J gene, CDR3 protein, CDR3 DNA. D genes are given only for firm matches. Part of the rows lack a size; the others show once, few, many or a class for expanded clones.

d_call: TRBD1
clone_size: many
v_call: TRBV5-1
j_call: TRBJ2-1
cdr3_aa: CASKHPPGQQNNEQFF
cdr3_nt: TGCGCCAGCAAACATCCCCCGGGACAGCAAAACAATGAGCAGTTCTTC

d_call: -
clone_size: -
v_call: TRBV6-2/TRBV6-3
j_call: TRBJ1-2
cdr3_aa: CASRNRGSYGYTF
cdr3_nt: TGTGCCAGCAGAAACCGGGGGAGCTATGGCTACACCTTC

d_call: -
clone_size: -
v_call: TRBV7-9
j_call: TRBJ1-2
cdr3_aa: CASSEGGRDGYTF
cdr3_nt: TGTGCCAGCAGCGAAGGAGGGAGAGACGGCTACACCTTC

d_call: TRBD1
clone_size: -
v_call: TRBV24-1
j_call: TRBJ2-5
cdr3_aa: CATSDHGTGRQETQYF
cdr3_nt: TGTGCCACCAGTGACCACGGGACAGGGCGGCAAGAGACCCAGTACTTC

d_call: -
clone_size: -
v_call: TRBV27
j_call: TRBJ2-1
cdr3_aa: CASIEFSGGQYNEQFF
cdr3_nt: TGTGCCAGCATTGAGTTCTCCGGGGGGCAATACAATGAGCAGTTCTTC

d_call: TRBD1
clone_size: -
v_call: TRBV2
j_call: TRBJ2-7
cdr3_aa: CARDAGQGTYEQYF
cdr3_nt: TGTGCCAGAGATGCCGGACAGGGAACCTACGAGCAGTACTTC

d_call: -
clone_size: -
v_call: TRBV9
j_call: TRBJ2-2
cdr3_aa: CASSNPRTVNTGELFF
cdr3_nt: TGTGCCAGCAGCAACCCCCGGACGGTGAACACCGGGGAGCTGTTTTTT

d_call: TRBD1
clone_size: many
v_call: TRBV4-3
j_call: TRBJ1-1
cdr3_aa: CASSPGTGGSGTEAFF
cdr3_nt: TGCGCCAGCAGCCCCGGGACAGGGGGCTCGGGGACTGAAGCTTTCTTT

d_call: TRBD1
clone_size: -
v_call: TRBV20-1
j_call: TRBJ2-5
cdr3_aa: CSARPGTAILKLETQYF
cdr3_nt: TGCAGTGCTAGACCCGGGACAGCGATCCTCAAGTTAGAGACCCAGTACTTC

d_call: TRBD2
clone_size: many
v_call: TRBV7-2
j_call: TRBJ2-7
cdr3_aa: CASSFASGYEQYF
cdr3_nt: TGTGCCAGCAGCTTCGCTAGCGGCTACGAGCAGTACTTC

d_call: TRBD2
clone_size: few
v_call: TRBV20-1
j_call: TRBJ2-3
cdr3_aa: CSAVTAGGRDTQYF
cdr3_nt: TGCAGTGCCGTCACAGCGGGGGGAAGAGATACGCAGTATTTT

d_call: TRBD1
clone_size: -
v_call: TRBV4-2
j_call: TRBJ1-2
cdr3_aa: CASIHDRDRDRLNYGYTF
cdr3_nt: TGTGCCAGCATCCATGACCGGGACAGGGACCGACTAAACTATGGCTACACCTTC